What follows are 2 T cell receptor beta chains derived from one specimen sequenced in a study of blood T cell repertoires in COVID-19. The data were produced by immunoSEQ multiplex PCR, yet TCRdb's version contains in-frame clones alone and is incomplete. This sample yields about 270,000 clones, of which roughly 85% are seen a single time; around 3.2% belongs to the top ten. The sequenced sample consisted of peripheral blood. The receptor set was obtained from a woman aged 18 to 35 with acute or convalescent COVID-19.

The V gene is TRBV27, the J gene TRBJ2-2; possibly TRBD1 for D (5 bases). The germline V gene has CDR1 MNHEY and CDR2 SMNVEV (reference sequence). The CDR3 has 17 amino acids. Trimming stripped 2 bases from V and 5 bases from J, with 18 bases between. DNA for the CDR3: TGTGCCAGCAGTTTACCGCTTAGGGGCGGCAGGACCGGGGAGCTGTTTTTT. Protein product: CASSLPLRGGRTGELFF.

V and J are TRBV11-2 and TRBJ1-4, with no clear D. Germline CDR1 reads SGHAT; CDR2 reads FQNNGV. There are 14 residues in the CDR3. Trimming shortened V by 6 bases and J by 10 bases, and 18 bases separated the two germline ends. CDR3: CASSPLLGRRKLFF. DNA of the CDR3: TGTGCCAGCAGTCCACTGCTGGGGAGACGAAAACTGTTTTTT.